Listed here are 30 T cell receptor beta chains from one sample, sequenced in a study of Ad26.COV2.S vaccination and SARS-CoV-2 variants. TCRdb's copy holds only in-frame clones and misses some; the assay was immunoSEQ multiplex PCR. The data show under 300,000 clones, 87% seen once. Treatment of the sample: roughly 19 received Ad26.COV2.S at low or high dose, single or two shots; roughly five received placebo; per-sample allocation not given. The samples date from day 63 after the first vaccine or placebo injection. The sample in question was peripheral blood, obtained in a trial of Ad26.COV2.S vaccine versus placebo. The receptors here all came from a person aged 18 to 59 who received the Ad26.COV2.S COVID-19 vaccine or a placebo.

This rearrangement joins TRBV7-9 to TRBJ2-1; D unresolved. CDR1 is SEHNR and CDR2 is FQNEAQ in the germline V gene (reference sequence). V was clipped by 2 bases and J by 0 bases, with 5 bases between them. CDR3 length equals 14 residues. In DNA form, the CDR3 reads TGTGCCAGCAGCTTAACGAGCTCCTACAATGAGCAGTTCTTC. It specifies CASSLTSSYNEQFF.

This chain connects TRBV4-1 to TRBJ2-3, with D perhaps TRBD1 (6 bases). Trimming pared 1 base from V and 4 bases from J, leaving 9 bases between. The germline V gene has CDR1 MGHRA and CDR2 YSYEKL. This CDR3 region has 14 residues. In nucleotides, the CDR3 is TGCGCCAGCAGCCAAGGCCGGACAGCAGATACGCAGTATTTT. Protein: CASSQGRTADTQYF.

This clone occurred a few times. This sequence joins TRBV19 and TRBJ2-2; either TRBD1 or TRBD2 may fit D (5 bases each). Germline loops: CDR1 LNHDA, CDR2 SQIVND (reference sequence). The CDR3 is made up of 13 amino acids. Trimming shortened V by 11 bases and J by 8 bases, and 18 bases separated the two germline ends. This CDR3 reads CAVRVEGPGELFF. For the CDR3, the DNA is TGTGCCGTCCGAGTAGAGGGGCCGGGGGAGCTGTTTTTT. The complete variable domain, with remaining parts taken from reference TRBV19 and TRBJ2-2, reads DGGITQSPKYLFRKEGQNVTLSCEQNLNHDAMYWYRQDPGQGLRLIYYSQIVNDFQKGDIAEGYSVSREKKESFPLTVTSAQKNPTAFYLCAVRVEGPGELFFGEGSRLTVL.

The chain carries TRBV7-2 and TRBJ1-5; D uncertain. CDR3 length: 13 residues. V was trimmed by 1 base and J by 7 bases, leaving 8 bases between them. Germline values: CDR1 SGHTA, CDR2 FQGNSA. This CDR3 is CASSLEVSQPQHF. Written as DNA, the CDR3 is TGTGCCAGCAGCTTAGAGGTCAGCCAGCCCCAGCATTTT.

V gene TRBV7-9 combines with J gene TRBJ1-4, with TRBD1 identical over 8 bases. After removal of 5 bases from V and 5 bases from J, the junction contained 10 bases not matched to a gene. The CDR3 runs 16 residues. CDR1 is SEHNR and CDR2 is FQNEAQ in the germline V gene (reference sequence). The CDR3 here is CASSPTRTGRNEKLFF. The CDR3 coding sequence is TGTGCCAGCAGCCCTACGCGGACAGGGAGAAATGAAAAACTGTTTTTT.

The rearrangement uses TRBV5-6 and TRBJ2-5; 8 nucleotides line up with TRBD1. Germline V gene data show CDR1 as SGHDT and CDR2 as YYEEEE. The CDR3 has 14 residues. Losses at the gene ends were 3 bases for V and 4 bases for J; bases not matched to a gene: 5. This CDR3 reads CASSSFDRGETQYF. CDR3 DNA sequence: TGTGCCAGCAGCTCCTTCGACAGGGGAGAGACCCAGTACTTC. Full variable domain (outside the CDR3, taken from reference TRBV5-6 and TRBJ2-5): DAGVTQSPTHLIKTRGQQVTLRCSPKSGHDTVSWYQQALGQGPQFIFQYYEEEERQRGNFPDRFSGHQFPNYSSELNVNALLLGDSALYLCASSSFDRGETQYFGPGTRLLVL.

This clone came up once. The chain couples TRBV11-3 to TRBJ2-3; 8 nucleotides align to TRBD2. V dropped 4 bases and J dropped 2; count of bases not matched to a gene: 11. Germline loops: CDR1 SGHNT, CDR2 YENEEA. There are 17 residues in the CDR3. The CDR3 here is CASSSGGGGGPTDTQYF. In DNA, the CDR3 is TGTGCCAGCAGCTCGGGGGGGGGCGGGGGGCCCACAGATACGCAGTATTTT.

The J gene is TRBJ2-1, the V gene TRBV30; 9 bases agree with TRBD1. This CDR3 is 18 amino acids long. V gave up 2 bases and J gave up 0 bases; unmatched junction bases: 11. Per germline, CDR1 GTSNPN and CDR2 SVGIG (reference sequence). CDR3 in DNA: TGTGCCTGGAGTCCTACGTACGGACAGGGGAGCTCCTACAATGAGCAGTTCTTC. It specifies CAWSPTYGQGSSYNEQFF. Using reference TRBV30 and TRBJ2-1 for the parts outside the CDR3, the full variable domain is SQTIHQWPATLVQPVGSPLSLECTVEGTSNPNLYWYRQAAGRGLQLLFYSVGIGQISSEVPQNLSASRPQDRQFILSSKKLLLSDSGFYLCAWSPTYGQGSSYNEQFFGPGTRLTVL.

The chain has TRBV6-5 and TRBJ2-3, with D possibly being TRBD1 (6 bases). Germline values: CDR1 MNHEY, CDR2 SVGAGI. Trimming cost V 6 bases and J 2 bases, with 15 bases left between them. This CDR3 region has 15 residues. CDR3 amino acids: CASRRVGQTTDTQYF. The CDR3 DNA reads as TGTGCCAGCAGACGAGTCGGACAGACCACAGATACGCAGTATTTT.

The chain uses TRBV5-1 and TRBJ2-2, with 10 bases that match TRBD1. CDR3 size: 15 residues. Germline-derived CDR1 and CDR2 are SGHRS and YFSETQ. J was trimmed by 4 bases and V by 4 bases; bases with no gene match: 4. Written as DNA, the CDR3 is TGCGCCAGCAGCGAAAGGACAGGGGGCACCGGGGAGCTGTTTTTT. It yields the protein CASSERTGGTGELFF.

The chain has TRBV19 and TRBJ2-4; D gene ambiguous. CDR1 and CDR2 (germline): LNHDA, SQIVND (reference sequence). Trimming cost V 3 bases and J 2 bases, with 14 bases left between them. The CDR3 contains 16 residues. DNA for the CDR3: TGTGCCAGTAGTATTACGTGGATTTCGACCAAAAACATTCAGTACTTC. Translation: CASSITWISTKNIQYF. The entire variable domain, with the rest obtained from reference TRBV19 and TRBJ2-4, is as follows: DGGITQSPKYLFRKEGQNVTLSCEQNLNHDAMYWYRQDPGQGLRLIYYSQIVNDFQKGDIAEGYSVSREKKESFPLTVTSAQKNPTAFYLCASSITWISTKNIQYFGAGTRLSVL.

The genes are TRBV5-4 and TRBJ2-2; 7 nucleotides agree with TRBD1. CDR1 is SGHNT and CDR2 is YYREEE in the germline V gene (reference sequence). Germline trimming cut 5 bases from V and 5 bases from J; bases unmatched to any gene: 9. The CDR3 totals 15 residues. CDR3 DNA: TGTGCCAGCAGTTTCAGGGGGAGCTGGACCGGGGAGCTGTTTTTT. Amino acid sequence: CASSFRGSWTGELFF.

The genes are TRBV5-1 and TRBJ2-6; 7 bases line up with TRBD1. CDR3 length: 16 amino acids. J gave up 5 bases and V 3 bases, and 8 bases lay outside the gene matches. Germline V gene lookup returns CDR1 SGHRS and CDR2 YFSETQ. CDR3: CASSSTGQLWANVLTF. CDR3 DNA: TGCGCCAGCAGCTCGACGGGACAGCTCTGGGCCAACGTCCTGACTTTC.

The J gene is TRBJ2-6, the V gene TRBV5-4; D is undetermined. The CDR3 is 15 residues long. CDR1 SGHNT and CDR2 YYREEE come from the germline V gene (reference sequence). V dropped 0 bases and J dropped 3 bases, with 7 bases sitting between them. CDR3 sequence reads: CASSLEGFGANVLTF. In DNA, the CDR3 is TGTGCCAGCAGCTTGGAAGGGTTTGGGGCCAACGTCCTGACTTTC.

The rearrangement joins TRBV10-3 to TRBJ2-5, with 14 bases that match TRBD2. Unmatched junction bases numbered 8, after V lost 6 bases and J lost 2 bases. The germline gives CDR1 ENHRY, CDR2 SYGVKD. CDR3 length: 17 residues. In DNA, the CDR3 is TGTGCCATCAGGAGGACTAGCGGGGGGCCTCCTCAAGAGACCCAGTACTTC. Translation gives CAIRRTSGGPPQETQYF.

This chain links TRBV2 with TRBJ2-2; tentatively, D is TRBD2 (6 bases). The CDR3 runs 14 residues. Germline loops: CDR1 SNHLY, CDR2 FYNNEI. V lost 8 bases to trimming and J lost 2 bases, with 12 bases between them. DNA of the CDR3: TGTGCCAGCCTTAGCGGTTTTAACACCGGGGAGCTGTTTTTT. Its protein is CASLSGFNTGELFF.

This chain links TRBV7-9 with TRBJ1-4; D is undetermined. The germline gives CDR1 SEHNR, CDR2 FQNEAQ (reference sequence). The CDR3 is 15 residues long. Trimming removed 1 base at V and 8 bases at J, with 14 bases between. The DNA of the CDR3 is TGTGCCAGCAGCTTAGACGGGATCAGAGGGGAAAAACTGTTTTTT. This sequence encodes CASSLDGIRGEKLFF.

The gene calls are TRBV6-4 and TRBJ2-2; D not resolved. Germline CDR1 and CDR2: MRHNA and SNTAGT. The CDR3 spans 14 residues. The V end lost 5 bases, the J end lost 2 bases, and 9 bases lay between the germline ends. CDR3 in DNA: TGTGCCAGCAGTTTTGACTTAAACACCGGGGAGCTGTTTTTT. Translating gives CASSFDLNTGELFF.

The CDR3 coding sequence is TGTGCCAGCAGCTTAGTTGGACGGCACGAGCAGTACTTC. It specifies CASSLVGRHEQYF. This chain connects TRBV7-8 to TRBJ2-7; D remains ambiguous. V was cut by 1 base and J by 5 bases, with 9 bases left in between. This CDR3 spans 13 amino acids. Germline V CDR1 and CDR2: SGHVS, FQNEAQ. The full variable domain, in which reference TRBV7-8 and TRBJ2-7 provide the parts outside the CDR3, is GAGVSQSPRYKVAKRGQDVALRCDPISGHVSLFWYQQALGQGPEFLTYFQNEAQLDKSGLPSDRFFAERPEGSVSTLKIQRTQQEDSAVYLCASSLVGRHEQYFGPGTRLTVT.

This chain links TRBV2 with TRBJ2-2, with 7 bases fitting TRBD1. After removal of 8 bases from V and 3 bases from J, the junction contained 6 bases not matched to a gene. The CDR3 contains 14 residues. Germline CDR1 is SNHLY and CDR2 is FYNNEI. The chain's CDR3 is CASGLDRHTGELFF. CDR3 nucleotides: TGTGCCAGCGGGCTGGACAGGCACACCGGGGAGCTGTTTTTT.

The V and J genes are TRBV9 and TRBJ2-2; 8 nucleotides match TRBD2. The germline gives CDR1 SGDLS, CDR2 YYNGEE. The ends lost 0 bases at V and 4 bases at J; junction bases unmatched: 5. The CDR3 has 16 amino acids. The CDR3 sequence is CASSVDSRGATGELFF. The CDR3 DNA sequence: TGTGCCAGCAGCGTAGATTCGCGGGGGGCCACCGGGGAGCTGTTTTTT.

The V call is TRBV18, the J call TRBJ1-3; D unresolved. Trimming took off 2 bases at V and 2 bases at J, with 10 bases between the two ends. The V gene's germline CDR1 is KGHSH and CDR2 LQKENI. The CDR3 has 15 amino acids. Here the CDR3 reads CASSPAQRAGNTIYF. The CDR3 coding sequence is TGTGCCAGCTCACCAGCCCAGAGGGCTGGAAACACCATATATTTT.

This chain uses TRBV5-1 with TRBJ1-1; D is possibly TRBD1 (6 bases). The V end was cut by 0 bases, the J end by 0 bases, with 12 bases between. The CDR3 is made up of 16 amino acids. Germline assignment: CDR1 SGHRS and CDR2 YFSETQ. Here the CDR3 reads CASSLATGLMNTEAFF. In nucleotides, the CDR3 is TGCGCCAGCAGCTTGGCGACAGGCCTCATGAACACTGAAGCTTTCTTT.

In its sample, this clone was seen once. J is TRBJ2-1 and V is TRBV7-3; TRBD1 matches 9 bases. J was trimmed by 7 bases and V by 2 bases; bases with no gene match: 9. Per the germline V gene, CDR1 is SGHTA and CDR2 is FQGTGA. The CDR3 contains 16 residues. The CDR3 region has the DNA TGTGCCAGCAGCTTACAGTTGGGACAGGGTGCAAATGAGCAGTTCTTC. Its protein is CASSLQLGQGANEQFF.

The chain combines TRBV27 with TRBJ2-3; 14 bases align to TRBD2. Losses at the gene ends were 7 bases for V and 8 bases for J; bases not matched to a gene: 8. CDR3 length equals 15 residues. Germline V gene sequence: CDR1 MNHEY, CDR2 SMNVEV (reference sequence). CDR3 amino acids: CASITTSGGATTQYF. CDR3 nucleotides: TGTGCCAGCATTACGACTAGCGGGGGGGCGACTACGCAGTATTTT.

This chain connects TRBV27 to TRBJ2-7, with D perhaps matching TRBD1 (6 bases). Trimming took off 4 bases at V and 4 bases at J, with 11 bases between the two ends. Looked up from germline, CDR1 is MNHEY and CDR2 is SMNVEV (reference sequence). CDR3 length: 13 residues. CDR3: CASSSRGLYEQYF. The CDR3 nucleotides are TGTGCCAGCAGTTCAAGGGGGTTGTACGAGCAGTACTTC.

The chain has TRBV27 and TRBJ1-1; perhaps TRBD1 as D (5 bases). The CDR3 loop spans 14 amino acids. Germline V gene sequence: CDR1 MNHEY, CDR2 SMNVEV (reference sequence). With 5 bases removed from V and 1 base from J, the gap between germline ends came to 11 bases. The CDR3 nucleotides read TGTGCCAGCAGTATCCTTGGACAGAACACTGAAGCTTTCTTT. Protein: CASSILGQNTEAFF.

The chain links TRBV5-4 to TRBJ2-3, with D perhaps TRBD1 or TRBD2 (5 bases each). V was clipped by 4 bases and J by 0 bases, with 18 bases between them. This CDR3 is 17 amino acids long. CDR1 and CDR2 (germline): SGHNT, YYREEE (reference sequence). The CDR3: CASSQGRARGSTDTQYF. For the CDR3, the DNA is TGTGCCAGCAGCCAGGGCCGGGCCCGGGGAAGCACAGATACGCAGTATTTT.

V usage is TRBV4-1 and J usage is TRBJ1-1, with D maybe TRBD1 (5 bases). The germline V gene has CDR1 MGHRA and CDR2 YSYEKL. The CDR3 is 16 amino acids. With 5 bases removed from V and 2 bases from J, the gap between germline ends came to 18 bases. CDR3 protein: CASSTTGTLVNTEAFF. CDR3 sequence (DNA): TGCGCCAGCAGCACAACCGGGACTTTAGTAAACACTGAAGCTTTCTTT.

V and J are TRBV5-6 and TRBJ1-1, with D possibly TRBD1 on 5 matching bases. Trimming took off 4 bases at V and 1 base at J, with 8 bases between the two ends. Germline V CDR1 and CDR2: SGHDT, YYEEEE. This CDR3 contains 13 residues. As DNA, the CDR3 is TGTGCCAGCAGCACAGGAGAGAACACTGAAGCTTTCTTT. Its protein product is CASSTGENTEAFF.